One T cell receptor (beta chain) is described in this entry. Its target is not known. Primers included in the PCR were 60 Vbeta and 13 Jbeta primers. TCRdb keeps only in-frame clones here, not all; method: immunoSEQ multiplex PCR. The data show around 180,000 clones, less than 85% seen once. Those who donated were healthy bone marrow donors. The data stem from a study of cytomegalovirus exposure and HLA in healthy donors. Study-wide results and limits: A later analysis associated 16,951 TCR beta sequences with HLA alleles at a 0.05 false discovery rate.

Sequencing was carried out using PBMCs. The receptor's source is a man aged 40-55 years in good health and CMV-seronegative.

The CDR3 nucleotides are TGTGCCAGTATTCGAGGGTCTGAAGCTTTCTTT. Its translation is CASIRGSEAFF. The chain recombines TRBV19 with TRBJ1-1; D is undetermined. The CDR3 has 11 residues. Germline-derived CDR1 and CDR2 are LNHDA and SQIVND (reference sequence). V was trimmed by 7 bases and J by 6 bases, leaving 9 bases between them.